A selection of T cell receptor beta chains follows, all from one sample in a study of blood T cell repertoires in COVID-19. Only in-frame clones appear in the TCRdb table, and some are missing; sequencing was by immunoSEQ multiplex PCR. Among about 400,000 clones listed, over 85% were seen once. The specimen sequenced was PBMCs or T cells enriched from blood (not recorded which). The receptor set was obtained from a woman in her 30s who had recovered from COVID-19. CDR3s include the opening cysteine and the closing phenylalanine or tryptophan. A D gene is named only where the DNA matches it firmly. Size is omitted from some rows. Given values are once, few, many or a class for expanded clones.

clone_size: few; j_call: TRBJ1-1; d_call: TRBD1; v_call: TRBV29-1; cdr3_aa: CSVGRTGGRTEAFF; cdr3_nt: TGCAGCGTTGGGCGGACAGGGGGCCGAACTGAAGCTTTCTTT
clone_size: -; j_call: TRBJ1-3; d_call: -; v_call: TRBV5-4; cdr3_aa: CASSPDSPRSGNTIYF; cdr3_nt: TGTGCCAGCAGCCCCGACAGCCCTCGCTCTGGAAACACCATATATTTT
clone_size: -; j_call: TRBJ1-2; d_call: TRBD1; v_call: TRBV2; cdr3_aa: CASSVIQGAFGYTF; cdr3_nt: TGTGCCAGCAGTGTGATACAGGGGGCCTTCGGCTACACCTTC
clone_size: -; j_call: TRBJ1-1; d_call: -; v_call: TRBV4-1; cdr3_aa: CASSQGLVNTEAFF; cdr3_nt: TGCGCCAGCAGCCAAGGACTCGTGAACACTGAAGCTTTCTTT
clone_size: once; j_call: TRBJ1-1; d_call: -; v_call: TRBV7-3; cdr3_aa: CASRLEWNTEAFF; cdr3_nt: TGTGCCAGCAGGTTAGAGTGGAACACTGAAGCTTTCTTT
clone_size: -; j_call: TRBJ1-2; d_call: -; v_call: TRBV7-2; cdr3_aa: CASSNSGDSNYGYIF; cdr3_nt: TGTGCCAGCAGCAATTCGGGAGATTCTAACTATGGCTACATCTTC
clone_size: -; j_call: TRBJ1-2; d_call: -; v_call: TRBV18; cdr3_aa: CASSPKVLGHQVGYTF; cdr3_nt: TGTGCCAGCTCACCAAAAGTTCTGGGACACCAGGTGGGCTACACCTTC
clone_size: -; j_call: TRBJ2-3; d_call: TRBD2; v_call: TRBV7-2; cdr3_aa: CASSPLAGSTDTQYF; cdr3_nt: TGTGCCAGCAGCCCACTAGCGGGAAGCACAGATACGCAGTATTTT
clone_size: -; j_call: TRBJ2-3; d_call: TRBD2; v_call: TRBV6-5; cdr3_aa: CASSRSGDGDTQYF; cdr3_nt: TGTGCCAGCAGTCGTAGCGGGGATGGAGATACGCAGTATTTT
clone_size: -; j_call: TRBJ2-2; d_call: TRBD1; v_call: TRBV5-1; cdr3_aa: CASSLTGGSTGELFF; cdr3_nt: TGCGCCAGCAGCTTGACAGGGGGCAGCACCGGGGAGCTGTTTTTT
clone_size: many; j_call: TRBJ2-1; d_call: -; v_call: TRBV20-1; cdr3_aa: CSATLVSGQFF; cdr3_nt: TGCAGTGCAACCCTAGTGAGCGGGCAGTTCTTC
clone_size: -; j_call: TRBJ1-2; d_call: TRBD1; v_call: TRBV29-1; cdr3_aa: CSAGQGPNYGYTF; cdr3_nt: TGCAGCGCGGGACAGGGTCCTAACTATGGCTACACCTTC
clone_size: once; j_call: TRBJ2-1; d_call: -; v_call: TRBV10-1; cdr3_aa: CASSDPGGGTLRDEQFF; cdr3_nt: TGCGCCAGCAGTGACCCCGGCGGCGGGACCTTACGGGATGAGCAGTTCTTC
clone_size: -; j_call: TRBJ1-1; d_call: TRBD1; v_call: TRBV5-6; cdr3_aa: CASSLARQGASTFF; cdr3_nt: TGTGCCAGCAGCTTGGCTCGCCAGGGGGCTTCGACTTTCTTT
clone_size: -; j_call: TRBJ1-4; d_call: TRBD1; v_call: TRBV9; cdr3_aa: CASSGRTGFAEKLFF; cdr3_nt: TGTGCCAGCAGCGGACGGACAGGGTTTGCTGAAAAACTGTTTTTT
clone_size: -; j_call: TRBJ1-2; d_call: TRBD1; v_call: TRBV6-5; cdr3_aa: CASQGALGTNYGYTF; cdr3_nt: TGTGCCAGCCAGGGGGCACTCGGAACTAACTATGGCTACACCTTC